This TCR beta chain was obtained from a study of blood T cell repertoires in COVID-19. Trimming cost V 10 bases and J 3 bases, with 15 bases left between them. The CDR3 runs 13 residues. Germline V gene lookup returns CDR1 MDHEN and CDR2 SYDVKM. Only in-frame clones appear in the TCRdb table, and some are missing; sequencing was by immunoSEQ multiplex PCR. This repertoire shows around 260,000 clones, about 80% found once; its top ten account for roughly 14%. The sample was peripheral blood. This TCR was sampled from an older person with COVID-19, enrolled during active disease. This chain joins TRBV28 and TRBJ1-1; D unclear. The CDR3 DNA is TGTGCCACCCAGGCAATTCCGGACACTGAAGCTTTCTTT. It is translated as CATQAIPDTEAFF.